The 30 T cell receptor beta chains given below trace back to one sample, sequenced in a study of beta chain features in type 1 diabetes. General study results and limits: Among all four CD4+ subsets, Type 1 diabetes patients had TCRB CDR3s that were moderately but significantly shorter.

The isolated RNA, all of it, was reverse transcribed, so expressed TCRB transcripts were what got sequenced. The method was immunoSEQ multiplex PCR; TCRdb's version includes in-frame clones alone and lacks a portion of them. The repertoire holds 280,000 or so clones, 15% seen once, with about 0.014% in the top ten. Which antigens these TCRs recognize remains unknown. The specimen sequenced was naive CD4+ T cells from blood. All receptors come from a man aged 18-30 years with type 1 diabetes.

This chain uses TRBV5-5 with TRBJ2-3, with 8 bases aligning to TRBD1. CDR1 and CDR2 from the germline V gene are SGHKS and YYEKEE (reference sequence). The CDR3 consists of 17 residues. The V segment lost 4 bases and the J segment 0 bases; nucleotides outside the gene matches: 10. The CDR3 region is CASSPRDRPRSTDTQYF. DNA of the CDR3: TGTGCCAGCAGCCCGAGGGACAGGCCGAGAAGCACAGATACGCAGTATTTT.

For the CDR3, the DNA is TGTGCCAGCAGCTTAGGAGCCACAGATACGCAGTATTTT. This translates into CASSLGATDTQYF. This chain connects TRBV7-2 to TRBJ2-3; D remains unclear. Germline V gene sequence: CDR1 SGHTA, CDR2 FQGNSA. The CDR3 sequence is 13 residues long. V lost 1 base and J lost 2, with 4 bases in between.

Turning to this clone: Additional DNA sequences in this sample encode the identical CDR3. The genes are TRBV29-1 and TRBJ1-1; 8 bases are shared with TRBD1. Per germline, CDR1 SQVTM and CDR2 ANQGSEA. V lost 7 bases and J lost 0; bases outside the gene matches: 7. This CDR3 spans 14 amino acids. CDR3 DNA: TGCAGCGCCGGGAAGGGACAGGTGAACACTGAAGCTTTCTTT. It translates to CSAGKGQVNTEAFF.

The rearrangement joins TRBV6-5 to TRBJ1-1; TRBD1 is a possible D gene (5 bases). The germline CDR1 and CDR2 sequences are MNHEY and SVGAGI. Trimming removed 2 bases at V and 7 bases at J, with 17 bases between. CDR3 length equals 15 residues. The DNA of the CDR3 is TGTGCCAGCAGTTACGACCGGCAGGGCCTATATGAAGCTTTCTTT. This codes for CASSYDRQGLYEAFF.

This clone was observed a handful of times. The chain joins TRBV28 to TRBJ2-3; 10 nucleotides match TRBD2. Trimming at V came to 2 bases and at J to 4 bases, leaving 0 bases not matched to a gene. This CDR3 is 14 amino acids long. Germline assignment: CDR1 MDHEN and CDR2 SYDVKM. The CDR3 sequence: CASSLSGRADTQYF. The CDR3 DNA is TGTGCCAGCAGTTTAAGCGGGAGGGCAGATACGCAGTATTTT.

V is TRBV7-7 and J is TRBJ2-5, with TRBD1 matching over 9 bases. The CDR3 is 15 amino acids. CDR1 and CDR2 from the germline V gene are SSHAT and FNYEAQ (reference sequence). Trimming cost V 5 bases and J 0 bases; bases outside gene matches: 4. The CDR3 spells CASSQGTGNQETQYF. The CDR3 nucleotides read TGTGCCAGCAGCCAAGGGACAGGGAACCAAGAGACCCAGTACTTC.

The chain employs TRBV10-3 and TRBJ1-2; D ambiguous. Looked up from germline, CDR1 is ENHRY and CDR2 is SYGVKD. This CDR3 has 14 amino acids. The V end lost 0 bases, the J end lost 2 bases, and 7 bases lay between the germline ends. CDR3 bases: TGTGCCATCAGTGAGTCCCGCGGGAACTATGGCTACACCTTC. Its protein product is CAISESRGNYGYTF.

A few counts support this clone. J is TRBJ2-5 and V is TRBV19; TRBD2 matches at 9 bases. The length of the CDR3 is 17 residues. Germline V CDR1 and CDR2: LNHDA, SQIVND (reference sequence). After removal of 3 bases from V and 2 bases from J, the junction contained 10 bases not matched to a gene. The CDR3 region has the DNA TGTGCCAGTAGTATTCGGGGGACTAGCAGAAAACAAGAGACCCAGTACTTC. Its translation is CASSIRGTSRKQETQYF.

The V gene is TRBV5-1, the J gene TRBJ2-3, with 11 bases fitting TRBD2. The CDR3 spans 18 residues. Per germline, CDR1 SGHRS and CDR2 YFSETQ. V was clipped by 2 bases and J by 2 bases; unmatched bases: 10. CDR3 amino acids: CASSFKAGTSGLTDTQYF. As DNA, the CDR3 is TGCGCCAGCAGCTTTAAAGCAGGGACTAGCGGCCTCACAGATACGCAGTATTTT.

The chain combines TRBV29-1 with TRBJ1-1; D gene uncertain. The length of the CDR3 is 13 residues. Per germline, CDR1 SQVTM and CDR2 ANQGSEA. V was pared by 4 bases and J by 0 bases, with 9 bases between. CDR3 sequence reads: CSVGLTLNTEAFF. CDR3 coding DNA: TGCAGCGTTGGGTTAACTCTGAACACTGAAGCTTTCTTT.

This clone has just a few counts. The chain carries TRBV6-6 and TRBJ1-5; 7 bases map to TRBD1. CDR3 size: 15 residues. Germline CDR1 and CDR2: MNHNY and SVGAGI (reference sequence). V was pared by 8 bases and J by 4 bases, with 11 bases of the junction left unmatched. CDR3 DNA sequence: TGTGCCAGCTATCGCTTGGCAGGGGGGAATCAGCCCCAGCATTTT. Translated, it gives CASYRLAGGNQPQHF.

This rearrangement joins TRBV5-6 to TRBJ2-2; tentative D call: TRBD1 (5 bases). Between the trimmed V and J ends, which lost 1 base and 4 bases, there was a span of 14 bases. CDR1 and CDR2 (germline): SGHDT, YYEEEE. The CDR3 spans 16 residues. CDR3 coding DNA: TGTGCCAGCAGCTTGTTCTCAGGGTCCCTCACCGGGGAGCTGTTTTTT. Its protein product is CASSLFSGSLTGELFF.

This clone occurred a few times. CDR3 nucleotide sequence: TGCAGCGCAAACAGGGGGGCTAACTATGGCTACACCTTC. Translating it yields CSANRGANYGYTF. The chain recombines TRBV29-1 with TRBJ1-2; the match to TRBD1 covers 8 bases. CDR1 and CDR2 from the germline V gene are SQVTM and ANQGSEA. The CDR3 is made up of 13 amino acids. The J segment lost 0 bases and the V segment lost 7 bases, leaving 4 bases of the junction unmatched.

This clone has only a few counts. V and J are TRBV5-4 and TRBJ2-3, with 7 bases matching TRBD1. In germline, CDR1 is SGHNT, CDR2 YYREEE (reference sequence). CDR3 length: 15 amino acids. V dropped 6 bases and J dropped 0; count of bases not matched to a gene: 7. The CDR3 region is CASTLGGGSTDTQYF. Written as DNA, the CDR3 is TGTGCCAGCACCCTAGGGGGCGGGAGCACAGATACGCAGTATTTT.

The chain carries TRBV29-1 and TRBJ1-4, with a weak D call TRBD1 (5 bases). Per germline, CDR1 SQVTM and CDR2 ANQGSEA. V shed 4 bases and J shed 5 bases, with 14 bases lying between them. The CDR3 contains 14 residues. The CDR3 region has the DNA TGCAGCGTTGGCGGGACCGCCGAGAATGAAAAACTGTTTTTT. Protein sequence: CSVGGTAENEKLFF.

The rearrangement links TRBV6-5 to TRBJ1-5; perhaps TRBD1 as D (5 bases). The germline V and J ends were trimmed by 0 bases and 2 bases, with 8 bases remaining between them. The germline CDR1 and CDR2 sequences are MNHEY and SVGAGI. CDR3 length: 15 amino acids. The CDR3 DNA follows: TGTGCCAGCAGTTACTCCAGGGTCCGCAATCAGCCCCAGCATTTT. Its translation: CASSYSRVRNQPQHF.

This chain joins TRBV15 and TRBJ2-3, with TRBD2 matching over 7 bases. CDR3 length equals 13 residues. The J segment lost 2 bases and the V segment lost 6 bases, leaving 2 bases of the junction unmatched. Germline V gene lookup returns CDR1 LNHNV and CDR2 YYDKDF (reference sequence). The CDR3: CATRRGSTDTQYF. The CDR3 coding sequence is TGTGCCACCAGGCGGGGGTCCACAGATACGCAGTATTTT.

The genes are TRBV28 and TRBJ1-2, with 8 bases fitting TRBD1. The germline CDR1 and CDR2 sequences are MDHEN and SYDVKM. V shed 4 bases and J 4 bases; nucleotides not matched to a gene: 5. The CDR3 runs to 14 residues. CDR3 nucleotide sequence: TGTGCCAGCAGTTCCGGACAGGGAAGCTATGGCTACACCTTC. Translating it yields CASSSGQGSYGYTF.

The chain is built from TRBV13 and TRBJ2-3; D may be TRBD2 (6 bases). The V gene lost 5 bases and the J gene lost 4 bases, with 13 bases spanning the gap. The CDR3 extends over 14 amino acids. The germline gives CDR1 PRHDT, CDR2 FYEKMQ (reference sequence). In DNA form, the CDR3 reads TGTGCCAGCAGCCGAAGCGGGCCAGCAGATACGCAGTATTTT. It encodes CASSRSGPADTQYF.

This chain's CDR3 is CASSLMSVTEAFF. The DNA for the CDR3 is TGTGCCAGCAGTTTAATGTCCGTGACTGAAGCTTTCTTT. The V and J genes are TRBV27 and TRBJ1-1; D is undetermined. The V and J ends lost 2 bases and 5 bases respectively, with 9 bases between them. The CDR3 has 13 residues. Germline V lookup: CDR1 MNHEY, CDR2 SMNVEV (reference sequence).

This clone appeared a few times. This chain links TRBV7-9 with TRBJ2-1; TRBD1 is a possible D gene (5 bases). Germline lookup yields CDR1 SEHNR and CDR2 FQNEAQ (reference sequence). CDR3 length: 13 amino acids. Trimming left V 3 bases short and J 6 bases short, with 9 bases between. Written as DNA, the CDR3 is TGTGCCAGCAGCTTCCAGACAGCCAATGAGCAGTTCTTC. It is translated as CASSFQTANEQFF.

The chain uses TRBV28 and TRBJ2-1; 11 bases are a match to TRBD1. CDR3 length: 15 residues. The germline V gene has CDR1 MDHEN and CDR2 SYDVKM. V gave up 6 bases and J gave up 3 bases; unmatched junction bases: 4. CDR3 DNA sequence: TGTGCCAGCAGATCCGGGACAGGGGGCTACAATGAGCAGTTCTTC. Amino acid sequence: CASRSGTGGYNEQFF.

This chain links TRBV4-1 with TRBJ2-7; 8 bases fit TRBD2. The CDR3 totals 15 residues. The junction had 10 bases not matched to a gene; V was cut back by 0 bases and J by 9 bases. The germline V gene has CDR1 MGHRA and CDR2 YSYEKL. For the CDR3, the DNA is TGCGCCAGCAGCCAAGAGGGTAGCGGGAATGCGGGGCAGTACTTC. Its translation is CASSQEGSGNAGQYF.

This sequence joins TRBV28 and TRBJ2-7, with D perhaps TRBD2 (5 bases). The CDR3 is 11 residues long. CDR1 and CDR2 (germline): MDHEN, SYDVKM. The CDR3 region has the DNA TGTGAGACGGGATCGACCTACGAGCAGTACTTC. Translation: CETGSTYEQYF.

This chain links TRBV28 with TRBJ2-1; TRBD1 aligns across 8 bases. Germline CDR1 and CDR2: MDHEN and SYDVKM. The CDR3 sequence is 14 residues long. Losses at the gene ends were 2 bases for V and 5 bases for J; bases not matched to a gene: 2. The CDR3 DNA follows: TGTGCCAGCAGTTTAGGGACAGGCGACAATGAGCAGTTCTTC. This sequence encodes CASSLGTGDNEQFF.

The CDR3: CASSSGGSEYEQYF. DNA for the CDR3: TGTGCCAGCAGCTCCGGCGGATCAGAATACGAGCAGTACTTC. This chain joins TRBV5-4 and TRBJ2-7; no firm D call. The CDR3 contains 14 residues. Germline values: CDR1 SGHNT, CDR2 YYREEE (reference sequence). Trimming removed 3 bases from V and 4 bases from J, with 14 bases in between.

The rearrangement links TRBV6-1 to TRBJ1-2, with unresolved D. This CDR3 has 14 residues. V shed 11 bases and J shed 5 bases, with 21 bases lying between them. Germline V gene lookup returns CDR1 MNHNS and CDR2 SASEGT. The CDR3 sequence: CAAHQKDAAYGYTF. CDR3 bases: TGTGCCGCCCATCAGAAAGACGCGGCTTATGGCTACACCTTC.

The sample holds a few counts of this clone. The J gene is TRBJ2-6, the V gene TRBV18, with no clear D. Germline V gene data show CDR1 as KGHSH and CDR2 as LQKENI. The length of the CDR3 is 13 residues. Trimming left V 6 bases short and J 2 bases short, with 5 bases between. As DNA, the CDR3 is TGTGCCAGCTCCCTTGCTGGGGCCAACGTCCTGACTTTC. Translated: CASSLAGANVLTF. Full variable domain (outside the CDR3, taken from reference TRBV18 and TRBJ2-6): NAGVMQNPRHLVRRRGQEARLRCSPMKGHSHVYWYRQLPEEGLKFMVYLQKENIIDESGMPKERFSAEFPKEGPSILRIQQVVRGDSAAYFCASSLAGANVLTFGAGSRLTVL.

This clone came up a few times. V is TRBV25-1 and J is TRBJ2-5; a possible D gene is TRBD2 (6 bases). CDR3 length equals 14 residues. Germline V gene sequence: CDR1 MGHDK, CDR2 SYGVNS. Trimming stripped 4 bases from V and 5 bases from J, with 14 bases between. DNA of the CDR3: TGTGCCAGCAGTGCCTGGACTACTCGGGAGACCCAGTACTTC. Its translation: CASSAWTTRETQYF.

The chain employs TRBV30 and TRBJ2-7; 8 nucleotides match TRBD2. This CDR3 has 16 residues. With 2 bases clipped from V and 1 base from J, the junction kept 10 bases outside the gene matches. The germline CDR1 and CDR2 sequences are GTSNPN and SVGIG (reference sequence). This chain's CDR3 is CAWSTSRTSKSYEQYF. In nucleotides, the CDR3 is TGTGCCTGGAGTACTTCTCGGACTAGCAAGTCCTACGAGCAGTACTTC.